These 21 T cell receptor beta chains were sequenced from one sample in a study of blood T cell repertoires in COVID-19. Profiling relied on immunoSEQ multiplex PCR, and the TCRdb table lists in-frame clones only, not all of them. The sample has about 240,000 clones, approximately 84% seen once. Source material: PBMCs or T cells enriched from blood (not recorded which). These receptors all come from a woman in her thirties or forties with acute COVID-19.

The rearrangement links TRBV2 to TRBJ1-1; D not resolved. Germline V gene sequence: CDR1 SNHLY, CDR2 FYNNEI. Trimming shortened V by 8 bases and J by 3 bases, and 16 bases separated the two germline ends. This CDR3 is 14 amino acids long. As DNA, the CDR3 is TGTGCCAGCTCCTTGGTGGGTGCGGACACTGAAGCTTTCTTT. Protein: CASSLVGADTEAFF.

The rearrangement uses TRBV4-2 and TRBJ2-3; 10 nucleotides align to TRBD1. The germline V gene encodes CDR1 LGHNA and CDR2 YNFKEQ. The trim removed 6 bases at V and 5 bases at J, leaving 8 bases unmatched. This CDR3 region has 15 residues. The CDR3 reads CASRDRDRGKDTQYF. The CDR3 DNA is TGTGCCAGCAGAGACCGGGACAGGGGTAAAGATACGCAGTATTTT.

This rearrangement joins TRBV3-1 (or the pseudogene TRBV3-2) to TRBJ1-2; TRBD1 is a possible D gene (6 bases). CDR1 LGHDT and CDR2 YNNKEL come from the germline V gene (reference sequence). V was trimmed by 0 bases and J by 7 bases, leaving 15 bases between them. The CDR3 sequence is 15 residues long. In DNA form, the CDR3 reads TGTGCCAGCAGCCAAGATGCGCAGGGGCGGAGTGGCTACACCTTC. Translated: CASSQDAQGRSGYTF.

The chain uses TRBV19 and TRBJ2-1; 14 nucleotides match TRBD2. This CDR3 region has 18 residues. Germline assignment: CDR1 LNHDA and CDR2 SQIVND (reference sequence). The ends lost 0 bases at V and 0 bases at J; junction bases unmatched: 1. In DNA form, the CDR3 reads TGTGCCAGTAGTATAGACGGGACTAGCGGGAGCTCCTACAATGAGCAGTTCTTC. Amino acid sequence: CASSIDGTSGSSYNEQFF.

This sequence joins TRBV25-1 and TRBJ2-7; 7 bases match TRBD1. This CDR3 region has 17 residues. Germline CDR1 MGHDK, CDR2 SYGVNS. V shed 3 bases and J 5 bases; nucleotides not matched to a gene: 16. Here the CDR3 reads CASSDPTGEKMFHEQYF. The DNA for the CDR3 is TGTGCCAGCAGTGACCCAACAGGGGAGAAGATGTTCCACGAGCAGTACTTC.

The rearrangement links TRBV5-6 to TRBJ2-6, with D possibly being TRBD1 (6 bases). The V gene's germline CDR1 is SGHDT and CDR2 YYEEEE. The CDR3 totals 15 residues. Trimming left V 5 bases short and J 0 bases short, with 9 bases between. The CDR3 coding sequence is TGTGCCAGCAGGGACAGATCCTCTGGGGCCAACGTCCTGACTTTC. Encoded protein: CASRDRSSGANVLTF. The full variable domain, rest sourced from reference TRBV5-6 and TRBJ2-6, is DAGVTQSPTHLIKTRGQQVTLRCSPKSGHDTVSWYQQALGQGPQFIFQYYEEEERQRGNFPDRFSGHQFPNYSSELNVNALLLGDSALYLCASRDRSSGANVLTFGAGSRLTVL.

The table lists this clone with a count of one. The chain employs TRBV5-8 and TRBJ2-3; 11 nucleotides match TRBD2. Germline CDR1 is SGHTS and CDR2 is YDEGEE. V was clipped by 6 bases and J by 10 bases; unmatched bases: 13. The CDR3 runs 15 residues. The CDR3 nucleotides read TGTGCCAGCAAAAACGGCGATAGCGGGAGGGCCGCGCAGTATTTT. Its translation: CASKNGDSGRAAQYF.

The chain is built from TRBV5-1 and TRBJ1-3, with D possibly matching TRBD1 (6 bases). This CDR3 contains 15 residues. Germline V gene sequence: CDR1 SGHRS, CDR2 YFSETQ. V was pared by 0 bases and J by 8 bases, with 15 bases between. CDR3 residues: CASSLGPTGRDTIYF. The DNA of the CDR3 is TGCGCCAGCAGCTTGGGACCTACAGGGAGGGACACCATATATTTT.

V usage is TRBV3-1 (or the pseudogene TRBV3-2) and J usage is TRBJ2-7; 16 bases map to TRBD2. From germline, CDR1 is LGHDT and CDR2 YNNKEL (reference sequence). Unmatched junction bases numbered 5, after V lost 3 bases and J lost 0 bases. The CDR3 contains 18 residues. The CDR3 DNA reads as TGTGCCAGCAGCCAGGGACTAGCGGGAGGGCCGGGCTCCTACGAGCAGTACTTC. Amino acid sequence: CASSQGLAGGPGSYEQYF.

V is TRBV18 and J is TRBJ2-7; D may be TRBD2 (6 bases). The CDR3 is made up of 14 amino acids. Germline V gene lookup returns CDR1 KGHSH and CDR2 LQKENI. Deletions cut 6 bases from V and 2 bases from J, with 14 bases between. In DNA form, the CDR3 reads TGTGCCAGCTCCAGGGCTAGCGCTACCTACGAGCAGTACTTC. Translating it yields CASSRASATYEQYF.

Only one count was recorded for this clone. The chain carries TRBV27 and TRBJ2-1; tentative D call: TRBD1 (6 bases). With 6 bases removed from V and 0 bases from J, the gap between germline ends came to 12 bases. Per the germline V gene, CDR1 is MNHEY and CDR2 is SMNVEV (reference sequence). This CDR3 is built from 15 residues. DNA for the CDR3: TGTGCCAGCAGAACAGGGCAGAGCTCCTACAATGAGCAGTTCTTC. Protein sequence: CASRTGQSSYNEQFF.

The rearrangement links TRBV19 to TRBJ2-2, with 13 bases lining up with TRBD2. Germline values: CDR1 LNHDA, CDR2 SQIVND (reference sequence). CDR3 size: 16 residues. V shed 9 bases and J 3 bases; nucleotides not matched to a gene: 7. The CDR3 sequence: CASRTSGRGYTGELFF. The CDR3 region has the DNA TGTGCCAGCAGGACTAGCGGGAGAGGATACACCGGGGAGCTGTTTTTT.

The gene calls are TRBV2 and TRBJ2-2; no clear D. Germline V lookup: CDR1 SNHLY, CDR2 FYNNEI. This CDR3 region has 15 residues. Trimming shortened V by 6 bases and J by 4 bases, and 15 bases separated the two germline ends. The CDR3: CASSGYDILTGELFF. The CDR3 coding sequence is TGTGCCAGCAGCGGATACGACATTCTCACCGGGGAGCTGTTTTTT.

The rearrangement uses TRBV3-1 (or the pseudogene TRBV3-2) and TRBJ2-1; TRBD2 agrees at 8 bases. Germline V gives CDR1 LGHDT, CDR2 YNNKEL (reference sequence). The CDR3 is made up of 15 amino acids. The J segment lost 3 bases and the V segment lost 8 bases, leaving 9 bases of the junction unmatched. The CDR3 loop is CASGTTSGRYNEQFF. CDR3 DNA sequence: TGTGCCAGCGGAACCACTAGCGGTCGCTACAATGAGCAGTTCTTC.

CDR3 protein: CASSPDTESSYNEQFF. The CDR3 nucleotides are TGTGCCAGCTCACCCGATACAGAGAGCTCCTACAATGAGCAGTTCTTC. The gene calls are TRBV18 and TRBJ2-1, with D unresolved. The CDR3 contains 16 residues. From germline, CDR1 is KGHSH and CDR2 LQKENI. Trimming stripped 3 bases from V and 0 bases from J, with 12 bases between.

V is TRBV21-1 and J is TRBJ2-7; TRBD2 is taken as the D call from the table, unchecked against the DNA. TRBV21-1 is termed a pseudogene. The CDR3 has 14 amino acids. CDR3: CASTPGLPTYEQYF. The CDR3 DNA is TGTGCCAGCACCCCGGGACTACCGACCTACGAGCAGTACTTC.

J is TRBJ2-7 and V is TRBV5-1; 7 nucleotides align to TRBD1. The CDR3 covers 13 residues. J gave up 2 bases and V 1 base, and 0 bases lay outside the gene matches. Germline V lookup: CDR1 SGHRS, CDR2 YFSETQ. The DNA of the CDR3 is TGCGCCAGCAGCTTGCAGGGGGCCTACGAGCAGTACTTC. Translated: CASSLQGAYEQYF.

Details on this clone: The same CDR3 arises from other DNA sequences in this sample as well. The rearrangement links TRBV6-5 to TRBJ2-7, with 12 bases matching TRBD1. CDR3 length: 13 residues. CDR1 and CDR2 from the germline V gene are MNHEY and SVGAGI. The junction had 5 bases not matched to a gene; V was cut back by 9 bases and J by 5 bases. CDR3 in DNA: TGTGCCAGTAACCGGGACAGGGGGCACGAGCAGTACTTC. Protein product: CASNRDRGHEQYF.

This clone appeared once. The chain employs TRBV5-6 and TRBJ1-1, with TRBD1 matching 12 bases. The J segment lost 11 bases and the V segment lost 1 base, leaving 6 bases of the junction unmatched. There are 14 residues in the CDR3. Germline V gene sequence: CDR1 SGHDT, CDR2 YYEEEE. The chain's CDR3 is CASSLLGTGGEAFF. DNA for the CDR3: TGTGCCAGCAGCTTGTTAGGGACAGGGGGCGAGGCTTTCTTT.

The chain recombines TRBV10-3 with TRBJ2-2; 11 nucleotides align to TRBD1. Germline trimming cut 3 bases from V and 6 bases from J; bases unmatched to any gene: 9. The V gene's germline CDR1 is ENHRY and CDR2 SYGVKD. There are 17 residues in the CDR3. CDR3 nucleotides: TGTGCCATCAGTGACCAAGGACAGGGGGCCATCGCCGGGGAGCTGTTTTTT. Translated: CAISDQGQGAIAGELFF.

The J gene is TRBJ2-3, the V gene TRBV7-6; no reliable D call. Germline V gene data show CDR1 as SGHVS and CDR2 as FNYEAQ. Deletions cut 7 bases from V and 7 bases from J, with 15 bases between. The CDR3 totals 13 residues. The chain's CDR3 is CASTQATPNTQYF. CDR3 nucleotides: TGTGCCAGCACTCAGGCAACCCCTAATACGCAGTATTTT.